The 25 T cell receptor beta chains in this list originate from one sample, sequenced in a study of metastatic and nonmetastatic thyroid tumors. No patient had received any treatment before thyroid surgery. TCRdb reanalyzed the PCR reads via MiXCR. Among approximately 58,000 clones listed, approximately 22% were seen once. Sequencing input: blood. These receptors came from a female donor with papillary thyroid cancer or a benign thyroid nodule (not recorded which). Some clones in this sample may be carry-over from other donors' samples.

This clone was detected many times. The V and J genes are TRBV15 and TRBJ1-1; the D gene is possibly TRBD1 (5 bases). Per the germline V gene, CDR1 is LNHNV and CDR2 is YYDKDF (reference sequence). V was pared by 5 bases and J by 1 base, with 14 bases between. This CDR3 spans 15 amino acids. CDR3 in DNA: TGTGCCACCAGCTGGGGAGGGGCCGCGAACACTGAAGCTTTCTTT. It encodes CATSWGGAANTEAFF.

This clone was picked up a small number of times. In the same sample, other DNA sequences code for this CDR3. The chain is built from TRBV6-1 and TRBJ1-2; D perhaps matches TRBD1 (5 bases). Trimming left V 1 base short and J 6 bases short, with 21 bases between. The CDR3 has 17 residues. Germline V gene data show CDR1 as MNHNS and CDR2 as SASEGT. Here the CDR3 DNA reads TGTGCCAGCAGTGAAGGCTGGGGGTCTACAGGTATTGATGGCTACACCTTC. This encodes CASSEGWGSTGIDGYTF.

This clone was found many times. A read error may be the cause here, since a much bigger clone is one base away. This sequence joins TRBV6-5 and TRBJ1-5; TRBD1 might be the D (5 bases). The CDR3 has 16 amino acids. Germline CDR1 is MNHEY and CDR2 is SVGAGI. CDR3 in DNA: TGTGCCAGCAGTTCCATTGGGGCCAATAGCAGTCAGCCCCAGCATTTT. Protein sequence: CASSSIGANSSQPQHF.

This clone was seen at least ten times. The rearrangement uses TRBV6-1 and TRBJ1-5, with D perhaps matching TRBD1 (5 bases). The CDR3 is 15 residues long. Germline V gene sequence: CDR1 MNHNS, CDR2 SASEGT. The V end lost 5 bases, the J end lost 7 bases, and 18 bases lay between the germline ends. The CDR3 spells CASSQPEARGQPQHF. As DNA, the CDR3 is TGTGCCAGCAGTCAACCAGAAGCCCGGGGGCAGCCCCAGCATTTT.

This clone appeared many times. This sample also contains other DNA sequences that code for the same CDR3. The CDR3 DNA sequence: TGTGCCAGCAGCCCGGAGAGGGGACTTTCCTACAATGAGCAGTTCTTC. This codes for CASSPERGLSYNEQFF. This rearrangement joins TRBV3-1 to TRBJ2-1, with a possible D match to TRBD2 (6 bases). The CDR3 totals 16 residues. Germline V gives CDR1 LGHDT, CDR2 YNNKEL (reference sequence). V lost 4 bases and J 1 base, leaving 14 bases between the germline ends.

As for this clone: A much larger clone lies one base from this, so it may be a read error. The chain carries TRBV14 and TRBJ2-3, with TRBD2 matching 8 bases. CDR3 size: 14 residues. The J segment lost 2 bases and the V segment lost 7 bases, leaving 5 bases of the junction unmatched. The germline V gene encodes CDR1 SGHDN and CDR2 FVKESK. Here the CDR3 DNA reads TGTGCCAGCATTGGGACTAGGTACACAGATACGCAGTATTTT. It encodes CASIGTRYTDTQYF.

This clone was observed many times. This chain joins TRBV3-1 and TRBJ1-1; D is possibly TRBD1 (6 bases). Trimming pared 4 bases from V and 6 bases from J, leaving 9 bases between. In germline, CDR1 is LGHDT, CDR2 YNNKEL (reference sequence). The CDR3 is made up of 12 amino acids. The CDR3 loop reads CASSRGQSEAFF. For the CDR3, the DNA is TGTGCCAGCAGCCGGGGACAATCTGAAGCTTTCTTT.

This clone was observed at least ten times. CDR3 sequence: CASSSPRTGVTEAFF. DNA for the CDR3: TGTGCCAGCAGTTCCCCACGAACAGGGGTCACTGAAGCTTTCTTT. The rearrangement joins TRBV27 to TRBJ1-1, with 7 bases identical to TRBD1. The CDR3 sequence is 15 residues long. From germline, CDR1 is MNHEY and CDR2 SMNVEV (reference sequence). V lost 4 bases and J lost 4; bases outside the gene matches: 9.

A word on this clone: This may be a read error, as it is one base from a much larger clone. This chain links TRBV9 with TRBJ1-5, with unresolved D. CDR1 and CDR2 from the germline V gene are SGDLS and YYNGEE. The CDR3 is 12 residues long. V dropped 4 bases and J dropped 7 bases, with 9 bases sitting between them. The CDR3: CASSLPEQPQHF. The CDR3 DNA sequence: TGTGCCAGCAGCTTACCCGAGCAGCCCCAGCATTTT.

The CDR3 DNA reads as TGCAGTTCCAATGGACTAGCGGGAAGACAAGAGACCCAGTACTTC. Translating gives CSSNGLAGRQETQYF. The V gene is TRBV20-1, the J gene TRBJ2-5, with TRBD2 matching over 12 bases. This CDR3 has 15 amino acids. Looked up from germline, CDR1 is DFQATT and CDR2 is SNEGSKA (reference sequence). Germline trimming cut 8 bases from V and 2 bases from J; bases unmatched to any gene: 9.

Comments on this clone: Germline and junction disagree at one end, which may indicate a read error. The J gene is TRBJ1-2, the V gene TRBV7-9, with D perhaps TRBD1 (6 bases). CDR1 and CDR2 from the germline V gene are SEHNR and FQNEAQ (reference sequence). The CDR3 is made up of 13 amino acids. CDR3 sequence: CASSVQGVEGFTF. DNA of the CDR3: TGTGCCAGCAGCGTACAGGGAGTGGAAGGCTTCACCTTC.

This clone was observed at least ten times. The rearrangement links TRBV6-1 to TRBJ1-1, with D maybe TRBD1 (5 bases). In germline, CDR1 is MNHNS, CDR2 SASEGT. This CDR3 comprises 13 residues. Trimming took 7 bases from V and 4 from J, leaving 13 bases between them. CDR3 sequence: CASNKGRGTEAFF. The CDR3 DNA reads as TGTGCCAGCAACAAGGGAAGGGGCACTGAAGCTTTCTTT.

This clone was seen many times. The rearrangement links TRBV12-3 or TRBV12-4 to TRBJ2-1, with a possible D match to TRBD2 (5 bases). This CDR3 is 17 amino acids long. Trimming took 1 base from V and 1 from J, leaving 14 bases between them. CDR3 in amino acids: CASSLVRGPISYNEQFF. The CDR3 DNA follows: TGTGCCAGCAGTTTAGTTAGAGGGCCGATTTCCTACAATGAGCAGTTCTTC.

This clone has ten or more counts. This sequence joins TRBV5-5 and TRBJ2-1; weak D call: TRBD2 (6 bases). CDR1 and CDR2 (germline): SGHKS, YYEKEE (reference sequence). This CDR3 contains 15 residues. V lost 1 base and J 1 base, leaving 9 bases between the germline ends. CDR3 sequence reads: CASSLLSGSYNEQFF. CDR3 nucleotide sequence: TGTGCCAGCAGCTTGCTTAGCGGATCCTACAATGAGCAGTTCTTC.

Points on this clone: A junction boundary mismatches the germline segment, possibly from a read error. This chain connects TRBV4-1 to TRBJ1-1; D uncertain. The CDR3 has 16 amino acids. Germline lookup yields CDR1 MGHRA and CDR2 YSYEKL. DNA for the CDR3: TGCGCCAGCATCCAAGATCAGAGGCAGCGATGCACTGAAGCTTTCTTT. It translates to CASIQDQRQRCTEAFF.

The table lists this clone with a few counts. Given a much more abundant clone one base away, this may be a read error. Because it lacks the conserved phenylalanine or tryptophan at the end, this CDR3 is likely a read error. The chain carries TRBV6-4 and TRBJ2-3; no reliable D call. V lost 9 bases and J 2 bases, leaving 12 bases between the germline ends. The CDR3 covers 13 residues. CDR1 and CDR2 (germline): MRHNA, SNTAGT. In DNA, the CDR3 is TGTGCCAGTAGAACAGACGCCACAGATACGCAGTATCTT. Its protein is CASRTDATDTQYL.

The sample holds many counts of this clone. V gene TRBV24-1 combines with J gene TRBJ2-3; D might be TRBD2 (5 bases). The CDR3 spans 14 residues. With 7 bases removed from V and 1 base from J, the gap between germline ends came to 11 bases. From germline, CDR1 is KGHDR and CDR2 SFDVKD. This CDR3 reads CATRDSAGTDTQYF. CDR3 DNA: TGTGCCACCAGGGACTCCGCCGGCACAGATACGCAGTATTTT.

This clone was seen a handful of times. The rearrangement uses TRBV28 and TRBJ2-2, with D perhaps TRBD1 (6 bases). V shed 3 bases and J shed 9 bases, with 17 bases lying between them. Germline assignment: CDR1 MDHEN and CDR2 SYDVKM. This CDR3 region has 15 residues. CDR3 DNA sequence: TGTGCCAGCAGTTTTGGAGGACAGTCCTCAAGGGAGCTGTTTTTT. It yields the protein CASSFGGQSSRELFF.

The V and J genes are TRBV7-8 and TRBJ2-7; D possibly corresponds to TRBD1 (6 bases). CDR3 size: 14 residues. CDR1 SGHVS and CDR2 FQNEAQ come from the germline V gene. Trimming pared 5 bases from V and 0 bases from J, leaving 11 bases between. Written as DNA, the CDR3 is TGTGCCAGCAGCGACAGGCTAAGCTCCTACGAGCAGTACTTC. This translates into CASSDRLSSYEQYF.

This clone has a count of ten or more. V gene TRBV30 combines with J gene TRBJ2-7; tentatively, D is TRBD1 (6 bases). There are 13 residues in the CDR3. Per the germline V gene, CDR1 is GTSNPN and CDR2 is SVGIG (reference sequence). V gave up 2 bases and J gave up 3 bases, with 11 bases separating them. CDR3 DNA sequence: TGTGCCTGGAGTTCAGGGGCAAGCTACGAGCAGTACTTC. Its translation: CAWSSGASYEQYF.

Details on this clone: At one end, the junction sequence differs from germline, possibly due to a read error. The same CDR3 arises from other DNA sequences in this sample as well. The chain is built from TRBV7-8 and TRBJ2-7; TRBD2 matches 7 bases. Germline lookup yields CDR1 SGHVS and CDR2 FQNEAQ. CDR3 length: 15 residues. The CDR3 DNA is TGTGCCAGCAGCCGCCTAGCGGTTGGATCCTACGAGCAATACTTC. Its protein product is CASSRLAVGSYEQYF.

This clone was counted at least ten times. The chain uses TRBV29-1 and TRBJ2-7; 10 bases line up with TRBD1. With V trimmed by 7 bases and J by 0 bases, 6 bases remained unmatched. Germline lookup yields CDR1 SQVTM and CDR2 ANQGSEA. CDR3 size: 14 residues. For the CDR3, the DNA is TGCAGCGCAAAGGGACAGGGGAGCTCCTACGAGCAGTACTTC. It translates to CSAKGQGSSYEQYF.

This clone appeared many times. The chain has TRBV6-1 and TRBJ2-3, with TRBD1 matching 9 bases. The CDR3 spans 15 residues. Per the germline V gene, CDR1 is MNHNS and CDR2 is SASEGT. The junction had 5 bases not matched to a gene; V was cut back by 5 bases and J by 2 bases. CDR3 amino acids: CASSRTGENTDTQYF. For the CDR3, the DNA is TGTGCCAGCAGTCGGACAGGGGAAAACACAGATACGCAGTATTTT.

Worth noting for this clone: An end of the junction does not agree with germline; a read error may underlie this. V usage is TRBV28 and J usage is TRBJ1-5; possible D gene TRBD1, 6 bases. Germline lookup yields CDR1 MDHEN and CDR2 SYDVKM. The CDR3 runs to 15 residues. The CDR3 DNA is TGTGCAAGCAGTCCCCTCCGGGGGGCCGGTAAGCCCCAGCATTTT. It specifies CASSPLRGAGKPQHF.

Turning to this clone: A junction boundary mismatches the germline segment, possibly from a read error. The chain carries TRBV10-2 and TRBJ2-1, with 7 nucleotides matching TRBD1. The length of the CDR3 is 15 residues. Germline lookup yields CDR1 WSHSY and CDR2 SAAADI. The CDR3 here is CASRDQGVYYNEQFF. The DNA of the CDR3 is TGCGCGAGCAGAGACCAGGGGGTTTATTACAATGAGCAGTTCTTC.